The 15 T cell receptor beta chains reported below all come from one sample, sequenced in a study of T cell responses to AZD1222 COVID-19 vaccine. Produced via immunoSEQ multiplex PCR; TCRdb's table is partial and in-frame only. This sample yields over 110,000 clones, of which about 91% are seen a single time; 9.3% belongs to the top ten. Sequencing was performed on peripheral blood, taken 28 days after the second AZD1222 dose. The receptors stem from an adult who received the AZD1222 COVID-19 vaccine.

The CDR3 sequence: CASSFGWGTNQETQYF. The CDR3 coding sequence is TGTGCCAGCAGCTTCGGCTGGGGGACTAACCAAGAGACCCAGTACTTC. The V and J genes are TRBV7-6 and TRBJ2-5; TRBD2 matches 7 bases. Germline V gene sequence: CDR1 SGHVS, CDR2 FNYEAQ. The V gene end was trimmed by 3 bases and the J gene end by 0 bases; junction bases not matched to a gene: 7. CDR3 length equals 16 residues.

This chain uses TRBV6-5 with TRBJ2-1, with 7 nucleotides matching TRBD2. V dropped 7 bases and J dropped 5; count of bases not matched to a gene: 5. The CDR3 is 13 amino acids. From germline, CDR1 is MNHEY and CDR2 SVGAGI. The chain's CDR3 is CASNSGTNNEQFF. The CDR3 region has the DNA TGTGCCAGCAACTCCGGGACTAACAATGAGCAGTTCTTC.

The CDR3 loop reads CASSQLTGGPSDPPLHF. The CDR3 region has the DNA TGCGCCAGCAGCCAGCTGACAGGGGGACCTTCGGATCCCCCCCTCCACTTT. This chain connects TRBV5-1 to TRBJ1-6; 9 bases line up with TRBD1. Germline CDR1 reads SGHRS; CDR2 reads YFSETQ. V dropped 4 bases and J dropped 13; count of bases not matched to a gene: 18. The CDR3 contains 17 residues.

The V call is TRBV18, the J call TRBJ1-1; D gene unclear. Trimming cost V 4 bases and J 5 bases, with 17 bases left between them. This CDR3 is 15 amino acids long. In germline, CDR1 is KGHSH, CDR2 LQKENI. The CDR3 region has the DNA TGTGCCAGCTCACGAAATAGGGAGGTGGGGACTGAAGCTTTCTTT. Amino acid sequence: CASSRNREVGTEAFF.

The chain employs TRBV9 and TRBJ1-3, with 7 bases that match TRBD1. The CDR3 consists of 15 residues. Germline V CDR1 and CDR2: SGDLS, YYNGEE. J was trimmed by 4 bases and V by 4 bases; bases with no gene match: 8. The CDR3 coding sequence is TGTGCCAGCAGCAGACAGGGAGTCTCAGGAAACACCATATATTTT. Its protein is CASSRQGVSGNTIYF.

This clone was detected once. The chain employs TRBV6-1 and TRBJ1-1; 7 positions match TRBD1. This CDR3 has 15 amino acids. With V trimmed by 1 base and J by 5 bases, 7 bases remained unmatched. The germline V gene has CDR1 MNHNS and CDR2 SASEGT. CDR3: CASSEDWTGGTEAFF. In DNA form, the CDR3 reads TGTGCCAGCAGTGAAGATTGGACAGGCGGGACTGAAGCTTTCTTT.

The V and J genes are TRBV19 and TRBJ1-5; maybe TRBD1 (5 bases). The CDR3 has 16 amino acids. V gave up 6 bases and J gave up 3 bases, with 18 bases separating them. Germline V gene data show CDR1 as LNHDA and CDR2 as SQIVND (reference sequence). This CDR3 is CASRLSRGAFNQPQHF. The DNA for the CDR3 is TGTGCCAGTAGACTGTCGAGAGGGGCATTCAATCAGCCCCAGCATTTT.

This sequence joins TRBV28 and TRBJ2-7, with TRBD2 as a possible D gene (7 bases). The CDR3 spans 14 residues. Trimming took off 2 bases at V and 2 bases at J, with 10 bases between the two ends. Germline CDR1 MDHEN, CDR2 SYDVKM. CDR3 residues: CASSLGGGPYEQYV. The CDR3 DNA follows: TGTGCCAGCAGTTTAGGGGGGGGCCCCTACGAGCAGTACGTC.

This sequence joins TRBV27 and TRBJ1-1, with 7 nucleotides matching TRBD1. The germline gives CDR1 MNHEY, CDR2 SMNVEV (reference sequence). The CDR3 length is 14 residues. The V segment lost 1 base and the J segment 10 bases; nucleotides outside the gene matches: 9. CDR3 loop: CASSLWPGQEGAFF. CDR3 sequence (DNA): TGTGCCAGCAGTTTATGGCCCGGACAGGAGGGAGCTTTCTTT.

The gene calls are TRBV25-1 and TRBJ1-6, with no clear D. V lost 3 bases and J lost 7, with 7 bases in between. The germline gives CDR1 MGHDK, CDR2 SYGVNS. The CDR3 runs to 13 residues. The CDR3 loop reads CASSDEGNSPLHF. The CDR3 region has the DNA TGTGCCAGCAGTGATGAAGGGAATTCACCCCTCCACTTT.

The CDR3 sequence is CASSTQGSGYTF. CDR3 nucleotide sequence: TGTGCCAGCAGTACACAGGGTAGCGGCTACACCTTC. The genes are TRBV27 and TRBJ1-2; TRBD1 is a possible D gene (6 bases). V lost 5 bases, J lost 8 bases, and 12 bases lay in between. Germline-derived CDR1 and CDR2 are MNHEY and SMNVEV (reference sequence). CDR3 length: 12 residues.

The rearrangement uses TRBV10-3 and TRBJ2-3; 8 bases are a match to TRBD2. The CDR3 sequence is 15 residues long. Germline values: CDR1 ENHRY, CDR2 SYGVKD. The J segment lost 0 bases and the V segment lost 4 bases, leaving 3 bases of the junction unmatched. The CDR3 here is CAISARGDSTDTQYF. The CDR3 DNA sequence: TGTGCCATCAGTGCGCGGGGGGATAGCACAGATACGCAGTATTTT.

The CDR3 DNA follows: TGTGCCAGCACTCAATCATACATCGCCGGGACTAGCGTGTACAATGAGCAGTTCTTC. Its translation is CASTQSYIAGTSVYNEQFF. The chain combines TRBV27 with TRBJ2-1; 10 nucleotides agree with TRBD2. CDR3 length equals 19 residues. Germline V gives CDR1 MNHEY, CDR2 SMNVEV (reference sequence). V was clipped by 7 bases and J by 4 bases; unmatched bases: 19.

V and J are TRBV10-2 and TRBJ2-7; D might be TRBD1 or TRBD2, each matching 5 bases. Trimming stripped 10 bases from V and 1 base from J, with 17 bases between. Germline loops: CDR1 WSHSY, CDR2 SAAADI. This CDR3 spans 14 amino acids. In nucleotides, the CDR3 is TGCGCCATCCGGCCCGGGACGTCTTCCTACGAGCAGTACTTC. Translation: CAIRPGTSSYEQYF.

This chain connects TRBV19 to TRBJ2-3; D possibly uses TRBD1 or TRBD2 (5 bases each). The V gene's germline CDR1 is LNHDA and CDR2 SQIVND (reference sequence). This CDR3 comprises 13 residues. The V end was cut by 9 bases, the J end by 2 bases, with 12 bases between. CDR3 DNA: TGTGCCAGCCGGGACCGACTCACAGATACGCAGTATTTT. Amino acids: CASRDRLTDTQYF.